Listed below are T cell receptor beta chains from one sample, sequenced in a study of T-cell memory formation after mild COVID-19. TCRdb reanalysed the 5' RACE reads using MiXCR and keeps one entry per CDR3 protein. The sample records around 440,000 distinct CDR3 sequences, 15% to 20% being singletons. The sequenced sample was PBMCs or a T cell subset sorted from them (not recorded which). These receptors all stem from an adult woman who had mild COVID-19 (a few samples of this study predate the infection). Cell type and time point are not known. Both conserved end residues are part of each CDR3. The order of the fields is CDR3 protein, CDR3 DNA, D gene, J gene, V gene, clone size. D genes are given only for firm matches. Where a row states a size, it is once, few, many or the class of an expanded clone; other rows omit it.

cdr3_aa: CSATEGGRETQYF
cdr3_nt: TGCAGTGCTACCGAGGGAGGGAGGGAGACCCAGTACTTC
d_call: TRBD2
j_call: TRBJ2-5
v_call: TRBV20-1
clone_size: .

cdr3_aa: CASSSDRADTQYF
cdr3_nt: TGTGCCAGCAGCTCGGACAGGGCAGATACGCAGTATTTT
d_call: TRBD1
j_call: TRBJ2-3
v_call: TRBV5-6
clone_size: many

cdr3_aa: CASSRGLGGYEQYF
cdr3_nt: TGTGCCAGTAGCAGGGGCTTGGGGGGCTACGAGCAGTACTTC
d_call: .
j_call: TRBJ2-7
v_call: TRBV19
clone_size: many

cdr3_aa: CASSSPAGVETGELFF
cdr3_nt: TGTGCCAGCAGTTCCCCGGCTGGGGTAGAAACCGGGGAGCTGTTTTTT
d_call: .
j_call: TRBJ2-2
v_call: TRBV12-3/TRBV12-4
clone_size: few

cdr3_aa: CSVRSSYEQYF
cdr3_nt: TGCAGCGTGCGGTCGTCCTACGAGCAGTACTTC
d_call: .
j_call: TRBJ2-7
v_call: TRBV29-1
clone_size: few

cdr3_aa: CASSPIFGSYEQYF
cdr3_nt: TGTGCCAGCAGCCCAATCTTCGGGAGCTACGAGCAGTACTTC
d_call: .
j_call: TRBJ2-7
v_call: TRBV7-2
clone_size: .

cdr3_aa: CASSQDWERPNTEAFF
cdr3_nt: TGCGCCAGCAGCCAAGATTGGGAGCGCCCGAACACTGAAGCTTTCTTT
d_call: .
j_call: TRBJ1-1
v_call: TRBV4-1
clone_size: .

cdr3_aa: CASSQSPSQGARGNTIYF
cdr3_nt: TGTGCCAGCAGCCAATCGCCCAGCCAGGGCGCTCGGGGAAACACCATATATTTT
d_call: .
j_call: TRBJ1-3
v_call: TRBV16
clone_size: few

cdr3_aa: CASSPTGGAQYF
cdr3_nt: TGTGCCAGCAGCCCTACCGGCGGGGCGCAGTATTTT
d_call: .
j_call: TRBJ2-3
v_call: TRBV7-3
clone_size: .

cdr3_aa: CSATMDRGRPYEQYF
cdr3_nt: TGCAGCGCAACGATGGACAGAGGGAGACCGTACGAGCAGTACTTC
d_call: .
j_call: TRBJ2-7
v_call: TRBV29-1
clone_size: .

cdr3_aa: CASSGPGEITYNEQFF
cdr3_nt: TGTGCCAGCAGTGGGCCCGGTGAGATCACCTACAATGAGCAGTTCTTC
d_call: .
j_call: TRBJ2-1
v_call: TRBV6-1
clone_size: .

cdr3_aa: CSASLASSYEQYF
cdr3_nt: TGCAGTGCTAGTTTGGCCAGCTCCTACGAGCAGTACTTC
d_call: .
j_call: TRBJ2-7
v_call: TRBV20-1
clone_size: .

cdr3_aa: CSFRGQNDNEQFF
cdr3_nt: TGCAGTTTTCGGGGTCAGAATGACAATGAGCAGTTCTTC
d_call: .
j_call: TRBJ2-1
v_call: TRBV20-1
clone_size: few

cdr3_aa: CASSLYFGIRVSYEQYF
cdr3_nt: TGTGCCAGCAGTTTATACTTCGGCATTCGGGTTTCCTACGAGCAGTACTTC
d_call: .
j_call: TRBJ2-7
v_call: TRBV12-3/TRBV12-4
clone_size: few

cdr3_aa: CASSHLKSNTEAFF
cdr3_nt: TGTGCCAGCAGCCACCTAAAAAGTAACACTGAAGCTTTCTTT
d_call: .
j_call: TRBJ1-1
v_call: TRBV6-2/TRBV6-3
clone_size: few

cdr3_aa: CASSLGPSTEAFF
cdr3_nt: TGCGCCAGCAGCTTGGGCCCCAGCACTGAAGCTTTCTTT
d_call: .
j_call: TRBJ1-1
v_call: TRBV5-1
clone_size: .

cdr3_aa: CASSSLTSRADTQYF
cdr3_nt: TGTGCCAGCAGCTCACTGACTAGCCGGGCAGATACGCAGTATTTT
d_call: TRBD2
j_call: TRBJ2-3
v_call: TRBV5-8
clone_size: .

cdr3_aa: CASSMSGGGGTEAFF
cdr3_nt: TGTGCCAGTAGTATGAGTGGGGGAGGCGGAACTGAAGCTTTCTTT
d_call: .
j_call: TRBJ1-1
v_call: TRBV19
clone_size: few

cdr3_aa: CATSGVGNTGELFF
cdr3_nt: TGTGCCACCAGTGGGGTCGGGAACACCGGGGAGCTGTTTTTT
d_call: .
j_call: TRBJ2-2
v_call: TRBV24-1
clone_size: .

cdr3_aa: CASSLINRGIGTDTQYF
cdr3_nt: TGTGCCAGCAGCTTAATCAACAGGGGGATCGGCACAGATACGCAGTATTTT
d_call: TRBD1
j_call: TRBJ2-3
v_call: TRBV7-8
clone_size: .

cdr3_aa: CASARGQGWYQETQYF
cdr3_nt: TGCGCCAGCGCTAGGGGCCAGGGGTGGTACCAAGAGACCCAGTACTTC
d_call: .
j_call: TRBJ2-5
v_call: TRBV5-1
clone_size: few

cdr3_aa: CASSHDAGKGNTEAFF
cdr3_nt: TGTGCCAGCAGCCACGATGCAGGGAAGGGCAACACTGAAGCTTTCTTT
d_call: .
j_call: TRBJ1-1
v_call: TRBV3-1
clone_size: once

cdr3_aa: CASSTRDFSYEQYF
cdr3_nt: TGTGCCAGCAGTACCCGGGACTTCTCCTACGAGCAGTACTTC
d_call: .
j_call: TRBJ2-7
v_call: TRBV6-6
clone_size: .

cdr3_aa: CASSQAQGRTNYGYTF
cdr3_nt: TGTGCCAGCAGCCAAGCCCAGGGGAGGACCAACTATGGCTACACCTTC
d_call: .
j_call: TRBJ1-2
v_call: TRBV14
clone_size: .

cdr3_aa: CASSRLAGGVEQFF
cdr3_nt: TGTGCCAGCAGTCGACTAGCGGGGGGTGTTGAGCAGTTCTTC
d_call: TRBD2
j_call: TRBJ2-1
v_call: TRBV6-4
clone_size: .

cdr3_aa: CSVSGRQLGTEAFF
cdr3_nt: TGCAGCGTCAGTGGGCGACAGCTGGGCACTGAAGCTTTCTTT
d_call: .
j_call: TRBJ1-1
v_call: TRBV29-1
clone_size: .

cdr3_aa: CASSPIGTGQETQYF
cdr3_nt: TGTGCCAGCTCACCCATCGGGACGGGGCAAGAGACCCAGTACTTC
d_call: .
j_call: TRBJ2-5
v_call: TRBV18
clone_size: many

cdr3_aa: CASSFQQGKGNTEAFF
cdr3_nt: TGTGCCAGCAGTTTTCAACAGGGTAAGGGGAACACTGAAGCTTTCTTT
d_call: .
j_call: TRBJ1-1
v_call: TRBV28
clone_size: few

cdr3_aa: CASSPGDRPREQYF
cdr3_nt: TGTGCCAGCAGTCCGGGGGACAGGCCCAGGGAGCAGTACTTC
d_call: TRBD1
j_call: TRBJ2-7
v_call: TRBV12-3/TRBV12-4
clone_size: few

cdr3_aa: CASSLVGVRENEQFF
cdr3_nt: TGTGCCAGCAGCTTAGTTGGGGTCAGGGAAAATGAGCAGTTCTTC
d_call: .
j_call: TRBJ2-1
v_call: TRBV7-8
clone_size: .

cdr3_aa: CASRRLATDQETQYF
cdr3_nt: TGTGCCAGCAGGAGACTAGCGACCGACCAAGAGACCCAGTACTTC
d_call: TRBD2
j_call: TRBJ2-5
v_call: TRBV2
clone_size: few

cdr3_aa: CASSLCCDPQETQYF
cdr3_nt: TGTGCCAGCAGCTTGTGCTGCGACCCTCAAGAGACCCAGTACTTC
d_call: .
j_call: TRBJ2-5
v_call: TRBV7-3
clone_size: .

cdr3_aa: CAWELDSPDTGELFF
cdr3_nt: TGTGCCTGGGAACTGGACAGTCCTGACACCGGGGAGCTGTTTTTT
d_call: .
j_call: TRBJ2-2
v_call: TRBV30
clone_size: .

cdr3_aa: CASSFSQGSGNTEAFF
cdr3_nt: TGTGCCAGCAGCTTTAGTCAGGGATCAGGGAACACTGAAGCTTTCTTT
d_call: .
j_call: TRBJ1-1
v_call: TRBV7-9
clone_size: many

cdr3_aa: CSARGGGQGFQGYTF
cdr3_nt: TGCAGTGCTAGAGGTGGGGGACAGGGATTTCAAGGCTACACCTTC
d_call: TRBD1
j_call: TRBJ1-2
v_call: TRBV20-1
clone_size: .

cdr3_aa: CASSQDSTNYGYTF
cdr3_nt: TGTGCCAGCAGCCAAGATTCAACAAACTATGGCTACACCTTC
d_call: .
j_call: TRBJ1-2
v_call: TRBV4-2
clone_size: many

cdr3_aa: CASSILDLPSYNEQFF
cdr3_nt: TGTGCCAGTAGTATACTCGACTTACCCTCCTACAATGAGCAGTTCTTC
d_call: .
j_call: TRBJ2-1
v_call: TRBV19
clone_size: few

cdr3_aa: CASSLTPSVYEQYF
cdr3_nt: TGCGCCAGCAGCTTGACGCCCTCGGTCTACGAGCAGTACTTC
d_call: .
j_call: TRBJ2-7
v_call: TRBV5-1
clone_size: few

cdr3_aa: CASSRVAGLRSDEQFF
cdr3_nt: TGCGCCAGCAGCCGGGTAGCGGGACTACGTAGCGATGAGCAGTTCTTC
d_call: TRBD2
j_call: TRBJ2-1
v_call: TRBV4-3
clone_size: .

cdr3_aa: CASSLGTGSDQETQYF
cdr3_nt: TGTGCCAGCAGCTTAGGGACAGGCTCGGACCAAGAGACCCAGTACTTC
d_call: TRBD1
j_call: TRBJ2-5
v_call: TRBV11-2
clone_size: .

cdr3_aa: CASTLSGRNYNEQFF
cdr3_nt: TGTGCCAGCACCCTTAGCGGGAGGAATTACAATGAGCAGTTCTTC
d_call: TRBD2
j_call: TRBJ2-1
v_call: TRBV7-2
clone_size: few

cdr3_aa: CAIKGAQGTSTSSGNTIYF
cdr3_nt: TGTGCCATCAAGGGGGCACAGGGAACGAGTACCTCCTCTGGAAACACCATATATTTT
d_call: TRBD1
j_call: TRBJ1-3
v_call: TRBV10-3
clone_size: few

cdr3_aa: CASSLAGSGNQETQYF
cdr3_nt: TGTGCCAGCAGCTTGGCAGGATCCGGGAACCAAGAGACCCAGTACTTC
d_call: .
j_call: TRBJ2-5
v_call: TRBV5-4
clone_size: many

cdr3_aa: CASSFLETYEQYF
cdr3_nt: TGTGCCAGCAGTTTCCTGGAAACCTACGAGCAGTACTTC
d_call: .
j_call: TRBJ2-7
v_call: TRBV12-3/TRBV12-4
clone_size: many

cdr3_aa: CASSLSSNYEQYF
cdr3_nt: TGTGCCAGCAGCTTATCCAGTAACTACGAGCAGTACTTC
d_call: .
j_call: TRBJ2-7
v_call: TRBV7-9
clone_size: .

cdr3_aa: CASSPRQGRAEAFF
cdr3_nt: TGTGCCAGCAGCCCCAGACAGGGTCGCGCTGAAGCTTTCTTT
d_call: TRBD1
j_call: TRBJ1-1
v_call: TRBV7-3
clone_size: .

cdr3_aa: CASSFSSRPSTDTQYF
cdr3_nt: TGTGCCAGCAGTTTTTCCTCACGCCCTAGCACAGATACGCAGTATTTT
d_call: .
j_call: TRBJ2-3
v_call: TRBV12-3/TRBV12-4
clone_size: few

cdr3_aa: CASSFAGSISGGYTF
cdr3_nt: TGTGCCAGCAGTTTCGCTGGATCCATCAGCGGGGGCTACACCTTC
d_call: .
j_call: TRBJ1-2
v_call: TRBV6-5
clone_size: .

cdr3_aa: CASSIGTFYEQYF
cdr3_nt: TGTGCCAGCAGCATAGGGACCTTTTACGAGCAGTACTTC
d_call: .
j_call: TRBJ2-7
v_call: TRBV12-3/TRBV12-4
clone_size: many

cdr3_aa: CSARDKGEAPGNEQFF
cdr3_nt: TGCAGTGCTAGAGATAAGGGGGAGGCCCCGGGCAATGAGCAGTTCTTC
d_call: .
j_call: TRBJ2-1
v_call: TRBV20-1
clone_size: few

cdr3_aa: CASSSVTEAFF
cdr3_nt: TGTGCCAGCAGTTCGGTGACTGAAGCTTTCTTT
d_call: .
j_call: TRBJ1-1
v_call: TRBV6-5
clone_size: few